Shown below are 30 T cell receptor beta chains from a single sample sequenced in a study of molecular identifiers for immune sequencing clone quantification. TCRdb recomputed calls from the PCR reads with MiXCR, one row per CDR3 protein. The sample comprises 460,000 or so distinct CDR3 sequences, roughly 26% of which are singletons, and approximately 0.76% rests with the top ten. Sequencing was carried out using naive CD8+ T cells from blood, with Jurkat cell RNA spiked in. As for subset: FACS-sorted CD8+CD4-CCR7+CD45RA+ naive T cells. Receptor source: a human donor in good health. Some libraries in this study had Jurkat cell RNA spiked in.

This chain uses TRBV4-1 with TRBJ2-7; maybe TRBD1 (6 bases). V was clipped by 2 bases and J by 6 bases, with 14 bases between them. The CDR3 sequence is 14 residues long. Germline CDR1 MGHRA, CDR2 YSYEKL. This chain's CDR3 is CASSQYRDLSEQYF. CDR3 nucleotide sequence: TGCGCCAGCAGCCAATACAGGGACCTGTCCGAGCAGTACTTC.

This clonotype was counted between two and nine times. This sequence joins TRBV9 and TRBJ1-3; D is unresolved. Germline CDR1 SGDLS, CDR2 YYNGEE. The CDR3 runs 13 residues. Between the trimmed V and J ends, which lost 4 bases and 2 bases, there was a span of 7 bases. The CDR3 DNA reads TGTGCCAGCAGCCCTTCCGCTGGAAACACCATATATTTT. This codes for CASSPSAGNTIYF.

Concerning this clonotype itself: A read error may account for a junction end that differs from germline. This sequence joins TRBV13 and TRBJ2-7, with TRBD2 matching 9 bases. Per the germline V gene, CDR1 is PRHDT and CDR2 is FYEKMQ (reference sequence). There are 14 residues in the CDR3. The CDR3 here is CASSLAGVTYKQYF. In DNA, the CDR3 is TGTGCCAGCAGTTTAGCGGGGGTGACCTACAAGCAGTACTTC.

In its sample, this clonotype was seen a few times. The V and J genes are TRBV7-9 and TRBJ2-3; D is unclear. Looked up from germline, CDR1 is SEHNR and CDR2 is FQNEAQ (reference sequence). Between the trimmed V and J ends, which lost 4 bases and 5 bases, there was a span of 7 bases. The CDR3 consists of 12 residues. CDR3 amino acids: CASSSPGDTQYF. As DNA, the CDR3 is TGTGCCAGCAGCTCCCCGGGAGATACGCAGTATTTT.

This clonotype showed up many times. The chain employs TRBV12-3 or TRBV12-4 and TRBJ1-5; D unresolved. Trimming took 6 bases from V and 9 from J, leaving 9 bases between them. CDR3 length: 11 residues. Here the CDR3 DNA reads TGTGCCAGCAGCCTGGGAGGGCCCCAGCATTTT. Encoded protein: CASSLGGPQHF.

This clonotype turned up a few times. V usage is TRBV20-1 and J usage is TRBJ2-4; a weak D match, TRBD2 (5 bases). The CDR3 is 16 amino acids. Deletions cut 0 bases from V and 0 bases from J, with 12 bases between. Germline V gives CDR1 DFQATT, CDR2 SNEGSKA (reference sequence). In DNA form, the CDR3 reads TGCAGTGCTAGAGACCGGGAATCACTAGCCAAAAACATTCAGTACTTC. Translating gives CSARDRESLAKNIQYF.

This clonotype was recorded a few times. The chain's CDR3 is CASRQNPGQGFPGELFF. As DNA, the CDR3 is TGTGCCAGCAGACAAAATCCGGGACAGGGGTTCCCCGGGGAGCTGTTTTTT. J is TRBJ2-2 and V is TRBV2, with TRBD1 identical over 10 bases. J lost 6 bases, V lost 6 bases, and 13 bases had no gene match. The CDR3 is made up of 17 amino acids. Germline CDR1 SNHLY, CDR2 FYNNEI. The full variable domain, its missing parts supplied by reference TRBV2 and TRBJ2-2, is EPEVTQTPSHQVTQMGQEVILRCVPISNHLYFYWYRQILGQKVEFLVSFYNNEISEKSEIFDDQFSVERPDGSNFTLKIRSTKLEDSAMYFCASRQNPGQGFPGELFFGEGSRLTVL.

This clonotype was recorded a few times. This sequence joins TRBV4-3 and TRBJ2-3; no reliable D call. Between the trimmed V and J ends, which lost 0 bases and 0 bases, there was a span of 19 bases. The CDR3 extends over 19 amino acids. The V gene's germline CDR1 is LGHNA and CDR2 YSLEER. CDR3 residues: CASSQDKQETSFSTDTQYF. CDR3 DNA sequence: TGCGCCAGCAGCCAAGATAAGCAGGAAACCTCGTTCAGCACAGATACGCAGTATTTT.

This clonotype has a count of ten or more. The chain employs TRBV7-6 and TRBJ1-1; D might be TRBD1 (5 bases). Germline V gene sequence: CDR1 SGHVS, CDR2 FNYEAQ. The CDR3 loop spans 15 amino acids. V was shortened by 1 base and J by 2 bases, with 11 bases between the two germline ends. The CDR3 nucleotides read TGTGCCAGCAGCTTAGGGGCAGGGCTTAACACTGAAGCTTTCTTT. Translating gives CASSLGAGLNTEAFF.

To note about this clonotype: This may be a read error, as it is one base from a much larger clone. The chain joins TRBV5-4 to TRBJ2-5, with TRBD2 as a possible D gene (5 bases). Germline CDR1 SGHNT, CDR2 YYREEE (reference sequence). The CDR3 totals 13 residues. This chain's CDR3 is CGSSLEAQETQYF. The CDR3, as DNA: TGTGGCAGCAGCTTGGAGGCCCAAGAGACCCAGTACTTC.

This clonotype was detected a few times. The rearrangement uses TRBV5-6 and TRBJ1-5, with 10 bases that match TRBD1. Trimming at V came to 3 bases and at J to 5 bases, leaving 8 bases not matched to a gene. The length of the CDR3 is 16 residues. The germline CDR1 and CDR2 sequences are SGHDT and YYEEEE. CDR3 coding DNA: TGTGCCAGCAGCTCCGGACAGGGGGATTTGGATCAGCCCCAGCATTTT. Residues: CASSSGQGDLDQPQHF.

On this clonotype itself: At one of its ends the junction is not consistent with the germline gene, which may arise from a read error. The rearrangement links TRBV6-5 to TRBJ2-5; 7 nucleotides match TRBD2. The CDR3 contains 15 residues. Germline V gene sequence: CDR1 MNHEY, CDR2 SVGAGI. CDR3 region: CTSSYSAGVKETQYF. The CDR3 nucleotides are TGTACCAGCAGTTACTCGGCGGGGGTAAAAGAGACCCAGTACTTC.

This clonotype was seen more than once but under ten times. The CDR3 is CASMSGGLVTEAFF. The CDR3 DNA is TGTGCCAGCATGTCTGGGGGCTTGGTCACTGAAGCTTTCTTT. The gene calls are TRBV27 and TRBJ1-1; maybe TRBD1 (6 bases). The germline V gene encodes CDR1 MNHEY and CDR2 SMNVEV (reference sequence). The length of the CDR3 is 14 residues. Deletions cut 7 bases from V and 4 bases from J, with 16 bases between.

This clonotype was seen at least ten times. The chain has TRBV6-2 or TRBV6-3 and TRBJ2-5; 7 bases are shared with TRBD1. CDR3 length: 15 amino acids. CDR1 MNHEY and CDR2 SVGEGT come from the germline V gene. V shed 0 bases and J 0 bases; nucleotides not matched to a gene: 1. The CDR3 protein is CASSYSGTDQETQYF. DNA of the CDR3: TGTGCCAGCAGTTACTCGGGGACAGACCAAGAGACCCAGTACTTC.

At least ten counts were recorded for this clonotype. The V call is TRBV5-6, the J call TRBJ2-5; D is unclear. The CDR3 loop spans 14 amino acids. The V gene's germline CDR1 is SGHDT and CDR2 YYEEEE. V dropped 0 bases and J dropped 2 bases, with 8 bases sitting between them. DNA of the CDR3: TGTGCCAGCAGCTTGGTTACGGATCAAGAGACCCAGTACTTC. Translating it yields CASSLVTDQETQYF.

Turning to this clonotype: A junction end diverges from the germline sequence, so it may reflect a read error. The chain carries TRBV4-3 and TRBJ1-3; D remains unclear. Looked up from germline, CDR1 is LGHNA and CDR2 is YSLEER. The CDR3 has 14 residues. The CDR3 DNA follows: TGCGCCCGCAGCCAAGCTGGACCTGGAACCACCATATATTTT. It yields the protein CARSQAGPGTTIYF.

The chain has TRBV9 and TRBJ2-3, with D perhaps matching TRBD2 (5 bases). The CDR3 loop spans 16 amino acids. With 3 bases removed from V and 0 bases from J, the gap between germline ends came to 14 bases. The germline gives CDR1 SGDLS, CDR2 YYNGEE. CDR3 region: CASSDPGMQSTDTQYF. CDR3 sequence (DNA): TGTGCCAGCAGCGATCCCGGGATGCAAAGCACAGATACGCAGTATTTT.

CDR3 sequence (DNA): TGTGCCAGCAGCGTACACCCCGACAGGGTCCGGTTGAATGAGCAGTTCTTC. Residues: CASSVHPDRVRLNEQFF. This rearrangement joins TRBV9 to TRBJ2-1; 7 nucleotides agree with TRBD1. The germline CDR1 and CDR2 sequences are SGDLS and YYNGEE. The CDR3 runs 17 residues. J gave up 7 bases and V 1 base, and 14 bases lay outside the gene matches.

Regarding this clonotype: With a much larger clone just one base away, this may be a read error. The chain combines TRBV7-9 with TRBJ1-1, with 7 bases matching TRBD1. The CDR3 is 13 residues long. V gave up 5 bases and J gave up 8 bases; unmatched junction bases: 8. CDR1 and CDR2 (germline): SEHNR, FQNEAQ (reference sequence). The CDR3 DNA sequence: TGTGCCAGCAGCGTGGACAGGAGCGAGGAAGCTTTCTTT. Translation: CASSVDRSEEAFF. Variable domain in full (rest from reference TRBV7-9 and TRBJ1-1): DTGVSQNPRHKITKRGQNVTFRCDPISEHNRLYWYRQTLGQGPEFLTYFQNEAQLEKSRLLSDRFSAERPKGSFSTLEIQRTEQGDSAMYLCASSVDRSEEAFFGQGTRLTVV.

On this clonotype itself: The junction differs from germline at one of its ends, possibly a read error. The rearrangement uses TRBV10-3 and TRBJ2-1; no clear D. CDR1 is ENHRY, CDR2 SYGVKD, per germline. The CDR3 loop spans 14 amino acids. The CDR3 sequence is CSISESTSYNEQFF. The CDR3 DNA sequence: TGTTCCATCAGTGAGTCGACCTCTTACAATGAGCAGTTCTTC.

This clonotype occurred many times. The V call is TRBV19, the J call TRBJ1-1; D remains ambiguous. The CDR3 sequence is 14 residues long. Trimming stripped 5 bases from V and 1 base from J, with 11 bases between. Germline V gene data show CDR1 as LNHDA and CDR2 as SQIVND (reference sequence). The CDR3 protein is CASSSVPGNTEAFF. The CDR3 coding sequence is TGTGCCAGTAGTTCCGTCCCCGGGAACACTGAAGCTTTCTTT.

The sample holds a few counts of this clonotype. This sequence joins TRBV20-1 and TRBJ2-7, with TRBD2 as a possible D gene (6 bases). The CDR3 extends over 11 amino acids. Trimming stripped 5 bases from V and 4 bases from J, with 9 bases between. From germline, CDR1 is DFQATT and CDR2 SNEGSKA (reference sequence). CDR3 region: CSAEDYYEQYF. As DNA, the CDR3 is TGCAGTGCTGAGGACTATTACGAGCAGTACTTC.

CDR3 protein: CASTIGQYNEQFF. The CDR3 DNA follows: TGCGCCAGCACCATTGGACAGTACAATGAGCAGTTCTTC. The chain couples TRBV5-1 to TRBJ2-1; possible D gene TRBD1, 6 bases. Looked up from germline, CDR1 is SGHRS and CDR2 is YFSETQ. The V end lost 6 bases, the J end lost 4 bases, and 11 bases lay between the germline ends. The CDR3 runs 13 residues.

Concerning this clonotype itself: This may arise from a read error, as a much more abundant clone is one base away. V gene TRBV5-1 combines with J gene TRBJ2-5; D is undetermined. Germline lookup yields CDR1 SGHRS and CDR2 YFSETQ. The CDR3 covers 13 residues. The CDR3, as DNA: TGCGTCAGCAGCTTGTGGGGTTCAGAGACCCAGTACTTC. Its protein is CVSSLWGSETQYF.

This clonotype showed up just a few times. Here the CDR3 reads CASSLEGGGVSEQYF. CDR3 nucleotides: TGCGCCAGCAGCTTGGAGGGGGGAGGGGTCTCCGAGCAGTACTTC. V gene TRBV5-1 combines with J gene TRBJ2-7; a possible D gene is TRBD2 (7 bases). The ends were cut back, 0 bases at V and 6 bases at J, with 16 bases in the middle. The CDR3 sequence is 15 residues long. Germline V gene lookup returns CDR1 SGHRS and CDR2 YFSETQ.

This clonotype was detected a few times. This sequence joins TRBV27 and TRBJ1-5; possible D gene TRBD1, 6 bases. Germline V CDR1 and CDR2: MNHEY, SMNVEV (reference sequence). The CDR3 spans 14 residues. V was cut by 4 bases and J by 4 bases, with 11 bases left in between. The CDR3 DNA sequence: TGTGCCAGCAGTTGGACAGTCGGGAATCAGCCCCAGCATTTT. Its translation: CASSWTVGNQPQHF.

This clonotype was counted many times. The chain links TRBV29-1 to TRBJ2-2; tentatively, D is TRBD1 (6 bases). The V and J ends lost 2 bases and 6 bases respectively, with 10 bases between them. This CDR3 contains 13 residues. The germline V gene encodes CDR1 SQVTM and CDR2 ANQGSEA. For the CDR3, the DNA is TGCAGCGTTGAACAGGGGTGGTCCGGGGAGCTGTTTTTT. It specifies CSVEQGWSGELFF.

The table lists this clonotype with many counts. V gene TRBV4-1 combines with J gene TRBJ1-5; 7 bases map to TRBD1. CDR1 is MGHRA, CDR2 YSYEKL, per germline. This CDR3 spans 15 amino acids. Germline trimming cut 2 bases from V and 10 bases from J; bases unmatched to any gene: 11. CDR3 residues: CASSQKTDRRNPQHF. DNA of the CDR3: TGCGCCAGCAGCCAAAAAACGGACAGGCGGAATCCCCAGCATTTT.

A remark on this clonotype: A read error is possible here, since a much larger clone lies one base away. The chain is built from TRBV7-6 and TRBJ2-3; the D gene is possibly TRBD2 (6 bases). V was cut by 4 bases and J by 1 base, with 12 bases left in between. Germline V gene sequence: CDR1 SGHVS, CDR2 FNYEAQ. The CDR3 loop spans 15 amino acids. The CDR3 nucleotides are TGTGCCAGCAGCTCCGGGGGATCTCGCACAGATACGCAGTATTTT. It yields the protein CASSSGGSRTDTQYF.

A remark on this clonotype: Since no conserved phenylalanine or tryptophan closes the CDR3, a read error is the likely cause. As DNA, the CDR3 is TGTGCCATCAGTGAGTCGAGGCCGGGCCACTATGGCTACACCCTC. Residues: CAISESRPGHYGYTL. The gene calls are TRBV10-3 and TRBJ1-2; D gene unclear. Germline V gives CDR1 ENHRY, CDR2 SYGVKD. V lost 0 bases and J lost 3, with 11 bases in between. This CDR3 contains 15 residues.